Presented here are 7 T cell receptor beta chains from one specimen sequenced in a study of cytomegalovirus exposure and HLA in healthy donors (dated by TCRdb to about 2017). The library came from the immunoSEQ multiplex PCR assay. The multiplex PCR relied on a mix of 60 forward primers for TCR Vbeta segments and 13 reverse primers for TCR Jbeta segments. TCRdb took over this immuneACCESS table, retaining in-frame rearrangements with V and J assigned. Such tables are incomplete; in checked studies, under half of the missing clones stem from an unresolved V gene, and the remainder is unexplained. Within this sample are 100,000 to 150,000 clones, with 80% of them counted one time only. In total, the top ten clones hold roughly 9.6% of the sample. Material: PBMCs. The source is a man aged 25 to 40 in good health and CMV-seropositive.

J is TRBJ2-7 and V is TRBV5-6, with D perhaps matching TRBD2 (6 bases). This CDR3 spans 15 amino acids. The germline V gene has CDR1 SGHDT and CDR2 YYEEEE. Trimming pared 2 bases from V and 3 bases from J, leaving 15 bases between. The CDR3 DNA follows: TGTGCCAGCAGCTTCGGCGCGGGACTGGGCTACGAGCAGTACTTC. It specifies CASSFGAGLGYEQYF. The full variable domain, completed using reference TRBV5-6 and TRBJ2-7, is DAGVTQSPTHLIKTRGQQVTLRCSPKSGHDTVSWYQQALGQGPQFIFQYYEEEERQRGNFPDRFSGHQFPNYSSELNVNALLLGDSALYLCASSFGAGLGYEQYFGPGTRLTVT.

The CDR3 coding sequence is TGTGCCAGCAGCTCAATCGGACAGGGGATTGGCAATCAGCCCCAGCATTTT. It translates to CASSSIGQGIGNQPQHF. The chain recombines TRBV7-8 with TRBJ1-5; 9 nucleotides align to TRBD1. Germline-derived CDR1 and CDR2 are SGHVS and FQNEAQ. The length of the CDR3 is 17 residues. The ends lost 4 bases at V and 2 bases at J; junction bases unmatched: 9. The full variable domain, rest sourced from reference TRBV7-8 and TRBJ1-5, is GAGVSQSPRYKVAKRGQDVALRCDPISGHVSLFWYQQALGQGPEFLTYFQNEAQLDKSGLPSDRFFAERPEGSVSTLKIQRTQQEDSAVYLCASSSIGQGIGNQPQHFGDGTRLSIL.

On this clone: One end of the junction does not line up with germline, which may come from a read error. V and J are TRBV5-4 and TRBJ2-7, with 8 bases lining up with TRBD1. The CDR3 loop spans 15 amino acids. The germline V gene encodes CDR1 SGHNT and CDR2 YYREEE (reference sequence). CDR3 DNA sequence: TGTGCCAGCAGTTTGGGGCCAGGGGGCCCCTACGAGCAGTACTTC. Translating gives CASSLGPGGPYEQYF.

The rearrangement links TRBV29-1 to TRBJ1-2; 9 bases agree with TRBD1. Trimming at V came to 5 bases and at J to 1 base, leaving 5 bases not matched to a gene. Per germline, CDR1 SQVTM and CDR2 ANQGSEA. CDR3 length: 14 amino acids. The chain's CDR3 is CSVTGGAINYGYTF. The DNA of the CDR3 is TGCAGCGTTACAGGGGGCGCGATTAACTATGGCTACACCTTC.

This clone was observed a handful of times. This chain's CDR3 is CASSLRLPAPDTQYF. CDR3 DNA sequence: TGTGCCAGCAGCTTAAGACTCCCTGCCCCCGATACGCAGTATTTT. V usage is TRBV13 and J usage is TRBJ2-3, with unresolved D. Germline assignment: CDR1 PRHDT and CDR2 FYEKMQ (reference sequence). The CDR3 totals 15 residues. V lost 2 bases, J lost 6 bases, and 15 bases lay in between.

The CDR3 DNA reads as TGTGCCAGCAGTCGAGGCCGGATGAACACTGAAGCTTTCTTT. Residues: CASSRGRMNTEAFF. This sequence joins TRBV27 and TRBJ1-1, with D uncertain. Germline V lookup: CDR1 MNHEY, CDR2 SMNVEV (reference sequence). The V end was cut by 5 bases, the J end by 0 bases, with 10 bases between. The CDR3 covers 14 residues.

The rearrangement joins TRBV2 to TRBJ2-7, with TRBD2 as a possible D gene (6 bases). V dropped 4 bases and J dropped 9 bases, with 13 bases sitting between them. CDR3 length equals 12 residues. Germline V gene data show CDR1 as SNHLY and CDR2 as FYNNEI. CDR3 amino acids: CASSGDSRGQYF. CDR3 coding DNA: TGTGCCAGCAGTGGGGACTCGCGGGGGCAGTACTTC.